A single sample is the source of the 18 T cell receptor beta chains below, sequenced in a study of breast tumors, draining lymph nodes, adjacent tissues. The lymph nodes were axillary draining lymph nodes from breast cancer patients. From the multiplex PCR reads, TCRdb called clonotypes with MiXCR, one entry per CDR3 protein. The sample lists 160,000 or so distinct CDR3 sequences; about 34% were seen once. Sequencing was performed on axillary lymph node tissue. All receptors come from a female donor with breast cancer. Some clones in this sample may be carry-over from other donors' samples.

In this sample, this clonotype turned up many times. One end of the junction fails to match germline, which may point to a read error. The gene calls are TRBV3-1 and TRBJ2-5, with 11 positions matching TRBD2. The CDR3 contains 14 residues. The germline V gene encodes CDR1 LGHDT and CDR2 YNNKEL (reference sequence). CDR3 sequence reads: CASSQVTSGAQEDF. CDR3 coding DNA: TGTGCCAGCAGCCAAGTGACTAGCGGGGCCCAGGAGGACTTC.

The table lists this clonotype with many counts. The V and J genes are TRBV15 and TRBJ2-3; TRBD2 is a possible D gene (6 bases). This CDR3 region has 15 residues. Germline CDR1 and CDR2: LNHNV and YYDKDF (reference sequence). Trimming removed 0 bases at V and 3 bases at J, with 10 bases between. CDR3 region: CATSRDRGSTDTQYF. DNA of the CDR3: TGTGCCACCAGCAGAGATCGGGGGTCGACAGATACGCAGTATTTT.

This clonotype showed up many times. The chain recombines TRBV5-6 with TRBJ2-7; 9 nucleotides agree with TRBD1. The CDR3 length is 14 residues. The germline V gene encodes CDR1 SGHDT and CDR2 YYEEEE. V was pared by 4 bases and J by 5 bases, with 7 bases of the junction left unmatched. The CDR3 protein is CASSPDRGSHEQYF. DNA for the CDR3: TGTGCCAGCAGCCCTGACAGGGGGAGTCACGAGCAGTACTTC.

This clonotype was seen repeatedly, ten times or more. The rearrangement links TRBV20-1 to TRBJ1-1; D may be TRBD1 (6 bases). This CDR3 comprises 14 residues. Germline V gives CDR1 DFQATT, CDR2 SNEGSKA (reference sequence). Trimming cost V 8 bases and J 5 bases, with 21 bases left between them. The CDR3 DNA is TGCAGTACCTGGGACAATAAGGGATTGACTGAAGCTTTCTTT. Residues: CSTWDNKGLTEAFF.

This clonotype was recorded at least ten times. The rearrangement joins TRBV4-3 to TRBJ2-3, with a possible D match to TRBD1 (7 bases). V was pared by 1 base and J by 4 bases, with 12 bases between. The germline CDR1 and CDR2 sequences are LGHNA and YSLEER. This CDR3 region has 15 residues. The CDR3 sequence is CASSQGQGEADTQYF. In DNA form, the CDR3 reads TGCGCCAGCAGCCAAGGGCAGGGGGAGGCAGATACGCAGTATTTT.

A remark on this clonotype: Possible read error: a much larger clone is one base away. V gene TRBV6-1 combines with J gene TRBJ2-5, with 7 bases that match TRBD1. This CDR3 has 15 amino acids. CDR1 and CDR2 (germline): MNHNS, SASEGT. CDR3 loop: CASSQATGRVETQYF. The CDR3 DNA reads as TGTGCCAGCAGTCAAGCGACAGGGCGGGTGGAGACCCAGTACTTC.

The chain carries TRBV7-9 and TRBJ2-6, with 7 bases lining up with TRBD2. The CDR3 runs to 14 residues. V shed 5 bases, J shed 6 bases, and the junction held 4 bases outside the gene matches. CDR1 and CDR2 from the germline V gene are SEHNR and FQNEAQ (reference sequence). Here the CDR3 reads CASSQSGKANVLTF. The CDR3 DNA reads as TGTGCCAGCAGCCAAAGCGGGAAGGCCAACGTCCTGACTTTC.

On this clonotype itself: Being one base from a much bigger clone, this may be a read error. V gene TRBV7-3 combines with J gene TRBJ2-1; 11 nucleotides line up with TRBD2. Germline V gene lookup returns CDR1 SGHTA and CDR2 FQGTGA. This CDR3 is built from 15 residues. DNA of the CDR3: TGTGCCAGCAGCCTTAGCGGGAGGGCGAGCAATGAGCAGCTCTTC. Translated, it gives CASSLSGRASNEQLF.

Remarks on this clonotype: A much larger clone sits a single nucleotide away, making a read error possible. This chain joins TRBV6-5 and TRBJ2-1; 7 bases map to TRBD2. Germline loops: CDR1 MNHEY, CDR2 SVGAGI. The CDR3 is 15 residues long. The CDR3 here is CVSSYSGGSSHEQFF. The DNA for the CDR3 is TGTGTCAGCAGTTACTCTGGCGGGAGTTCCCATGAGCAGTTCTTC.

This clonotype was picked up many times. The V and J genes are TRBV5-6 and TRBJ1-6; D is undetermined. V shed 6 bases and J shed 0 bases, with 13 bases lying between them. The CDR3 covers 16 residues. CDR1 and CDR2 from the germline V gene are SGHDT and YYEEEE. The CDR3 region is CASTQNFSSYNSPLHF. As DNA, the CDR3 is TGTGCCAGCACCCAGAACTTCTCCTCCTATAATTCACCCCTCCACTTT.

This clonotype was counted between two and nine times. One end of the junction does not line up with germline, which may come from a read error. This chain uses TRBV7-9 with TRBJ2-5; 15 nucleotides match TRBD2. The CDR3 covers 17 residues. Germline CDR1 reads SEHNR; CDR2 reads FQNEAQ (reference sequence). The CDR3 coding sequence is TGTGCCAGCAGTCCCGGGACTAGCGGGGGGTACCAAGAGCCCCAGTACTTC. Protein product: CASSPGTSGGYQEPQYF.

Comment on this clonotype: The missing conserved phenylalanine or tryptophan at the end of this CDR3 makes a read error likely. Because the CDR3's place on the DNA is in doubt, the DNA is left out and the CDR3 is given as listed by TCRdb. This chain links TRBV5-5 with TRBJ1-2. Including both end residues, the CDR3 is 24 amino acids long. Germline lookup yields CDR1 SGHKS and CDR2 YYEKEE (reference sequence). The CDR3 spells CARTGLWTSGRAGRLRGAVFWRSS.

In its sample, this clonotype was seen many times. V and J are TRBV18 and TRBJ2-7; tentative D call: TRBD2 (5 bases). CDR1 is KGHSH and CDR2 is LQKENI in the germline V gene. V shed 3 bases and J shed 0 bases, with 15 bases lying between them. This CDR3 comprises 16 residues. Here the CDR3 DNA reads TGTGCCAGCTCACCTGAAAAGAGGGCTGCCTCCTACGAGCAGTACTTC. This translates into CASSPEKRAASYEQYF.

This clonotype was seen many times. The chain couples TRBV5-8 to TRBJ2-1; D possibly matches TRBD1 or TRBD2 (5 bases each). The CDR3 runs 13 residues. The V end lost 7 bases, the J end lost 6 bases, and 14 bases lay between the germline ends. Germline CDR1 is SGHTS and CDR2 is YDEGEE. The chain's CDR3 is CASPELRGNEQFF. The CDR3 bases are TGTGCCAGCCCTGAGTTGAGGGGCAATGAGCAGTTCTTC.

This clonotype was observed at least ten times. This chain connects TRBV11-2 to TRBJ2-5, with D uncertain. The CDR3 is made up of 15 amino acids. The V end lost 1 base, the J end lost 0 bases, and 9 bases lay between the germline ends. The germline V gene has CDR1 SGHAT and CDR2 FQNNGV. CDR3 protein: CASSLGTEHQETQYF. In DNA, the CDR3 is TGTGCCAGCAGCTTAGGTACAGAGCACCAAGAGACCCAGTACTTC.

This clonotype was counted many times. This chain joins TRBV6-5 and TRBJ1-5; 8 positions match TRBD1. J was trimmed by 5 bases and V by 2 bases; bases with no gene match: 2. The CDR3 has 14 amino acids. CDR1 is MNHEY and CDR2 is SVGAGI in the germline V gene. DNA for the CDR3: TGTGCCAGCAGTTACGACAGGGGATATCAGCCCCAGCATTTT. Amino acids: CASSYDRGYQPQHF.

In this sample, this clonotype turned up many times. This chain links TRBV5-6 with TRBJ1-3; perhaps TRBD1 as D (6 bases). The V and J ends lost 4 bases and 11 bases respectively, with 19 bases between them. Germline-derived CDR1 and CDR2 are SGHDT and YYEEEE. This CDR3 region has 14 residues. CDR3 bases: TGTGCCAGCAGCCTGAACGGGGGCGGTTTGCCCATATATTTT. As protein: CASSLNGGGLPIYF.

The rearrangement links TRBV7-9 to TRBJ1-5, with unresolved D. The CDR3 length is 14 residues. The germline V gene has CDR1 SEHNR and CDR2 FQNEAQ (reference sequence). V dropped 1 base and J dropped 3 bases, with 7 bases sitting between them. CDR3 residues: CASSLGSFNQPQHF. CDR3 in DNA: TGTGCCAGCAGCTTAGGCAGTTTCAATCAGCCCCAGCATTTT. The complete variable domain, with remaining parts taken from reference TRBV7-9 and TRBJ1-5, reads DTGVSQNPRHKITKRGQNVTFRCDPISEHNRLYWYRQTLGQGPEFLTYFQNEAQLEKSRLLSDRFSAERPKGSFSTLEIQRTEQGDSAMYLCASSLGSFNQPQHFGDGTRLSIL.